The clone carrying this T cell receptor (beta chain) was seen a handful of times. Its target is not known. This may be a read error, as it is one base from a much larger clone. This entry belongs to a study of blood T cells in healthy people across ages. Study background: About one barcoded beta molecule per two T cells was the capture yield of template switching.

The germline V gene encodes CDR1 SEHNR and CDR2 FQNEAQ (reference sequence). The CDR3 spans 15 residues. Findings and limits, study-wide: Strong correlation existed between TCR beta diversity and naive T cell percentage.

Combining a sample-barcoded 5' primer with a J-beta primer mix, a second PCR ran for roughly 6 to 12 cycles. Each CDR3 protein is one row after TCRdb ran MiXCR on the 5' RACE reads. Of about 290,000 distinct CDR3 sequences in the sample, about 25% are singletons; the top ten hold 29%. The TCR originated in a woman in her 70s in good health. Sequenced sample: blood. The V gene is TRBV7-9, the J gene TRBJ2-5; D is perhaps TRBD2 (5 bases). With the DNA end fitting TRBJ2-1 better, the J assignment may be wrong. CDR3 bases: TGTGCCAGCAGCCCCCACGAGACTACCTACAACAAGCAGTTCTTC. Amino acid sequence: CASSPHETTYNKQFF.